This T cell receptor beta chain emerged from a study of CD4 T cells in relation to SARS-CoV-2 and coronaviruses. The data were produced by immunoSEQ multiplex PCR, yet TCRdb's version contains in-frame clones alone and is incomplete. The table records 68,000 or so clones, just over 90% of them present only once. Before the COVID-19 pandemic, during about 2011-2019, CD4+ T cells were taken from unexposed donors. For this clone: Its antigen remains unidentified.

The CDR3 totals 15 residues. Germline CDR1 and CDR2: KGHDR and SFDVKD. The V gene lost 4 bases and the J gene lost 4 bases, with 15 bases spanning the gap. Findings of the study overall: In around 63% of donors, memory CD4+ clonotypes crossrecognized SARS-CoV-2 and at least one common cold coronavirus spike. Each donor contributed either pre-pandemic or post-infection samples, not both.

The sequenced material came from naive CD4+ T cells from PBMCs. Specified subset: naive CD4+ T cells isolated by negative enrichment. The chain employs TRBV24-1 and TRBJ2-5, with D maybe TRBD2 (7 bases). The clonotype was recovered from a human donor in good health. The CDR3 nucleotides read TGTGCCACCAGTGACCCGGGGGGCATAGGAGAGACCCAGTACTTC. This encodes CATSDPGGIGETQYF.